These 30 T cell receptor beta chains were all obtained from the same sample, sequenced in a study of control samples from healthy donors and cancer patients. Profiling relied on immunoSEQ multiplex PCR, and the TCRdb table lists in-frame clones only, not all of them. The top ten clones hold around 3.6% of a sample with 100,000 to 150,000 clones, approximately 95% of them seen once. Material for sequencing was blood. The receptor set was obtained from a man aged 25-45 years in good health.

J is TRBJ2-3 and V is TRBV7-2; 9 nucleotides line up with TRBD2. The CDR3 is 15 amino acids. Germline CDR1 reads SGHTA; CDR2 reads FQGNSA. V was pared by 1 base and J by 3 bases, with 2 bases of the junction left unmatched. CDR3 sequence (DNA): TGTGCCAGCAGCTTAGATGCGGGGGGGACAGATACGCAGTATTTT. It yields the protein CASSLDAGGTDTQYF. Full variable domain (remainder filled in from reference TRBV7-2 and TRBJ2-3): GAGVSQSPSNKVTEKGKDVELRCDPISGHTALYWYRQSLGQGLEFLIYFQGNSAPDKSGLPSDRFSAERTGGSVSTLTIQRTQQEDSAVYLCASSLDAGGTDTQYFGPGTRLTVL.

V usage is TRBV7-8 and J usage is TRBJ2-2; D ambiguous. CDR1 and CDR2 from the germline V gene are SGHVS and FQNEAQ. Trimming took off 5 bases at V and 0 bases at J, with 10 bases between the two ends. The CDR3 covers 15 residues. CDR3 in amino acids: CASSHRAANTGELFF. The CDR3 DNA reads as TGTGCCAGCAGCCACCGGGCGGCGAACACCGGGGAGCTGTTTTTT.

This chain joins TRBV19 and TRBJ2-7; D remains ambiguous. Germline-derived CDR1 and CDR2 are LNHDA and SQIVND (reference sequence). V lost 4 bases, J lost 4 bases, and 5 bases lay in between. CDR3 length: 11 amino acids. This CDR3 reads CASSNGYEQYF. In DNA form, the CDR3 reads TGTGCCAGTAGTAATGGATACGAGCAGTACTTC.

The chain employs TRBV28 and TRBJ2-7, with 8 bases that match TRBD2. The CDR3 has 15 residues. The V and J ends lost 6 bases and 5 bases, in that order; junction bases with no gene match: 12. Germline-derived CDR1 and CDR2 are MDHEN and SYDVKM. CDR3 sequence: CASSLRGLAVHEQYF. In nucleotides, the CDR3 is TGTGCCAGCAGCCTCCGAGGACTAGCTGTCCACGAGCAGTACTTC.

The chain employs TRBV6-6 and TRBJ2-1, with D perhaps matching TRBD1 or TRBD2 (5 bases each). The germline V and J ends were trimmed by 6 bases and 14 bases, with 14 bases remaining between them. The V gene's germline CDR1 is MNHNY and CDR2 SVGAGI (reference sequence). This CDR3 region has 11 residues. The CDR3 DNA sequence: TGTGCCAGCAGCCCCGGGGCAGGCGAGTTCTTC. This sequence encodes CASSPGAGEFF.

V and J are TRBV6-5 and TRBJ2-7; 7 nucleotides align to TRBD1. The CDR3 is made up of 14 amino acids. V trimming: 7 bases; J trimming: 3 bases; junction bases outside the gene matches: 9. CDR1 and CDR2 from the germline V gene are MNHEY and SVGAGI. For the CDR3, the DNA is TGTGCCAGCAAACCGACAGGGAAGGGCTACGAGCAGTACTTC. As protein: CASKPTGKGYEQYF.

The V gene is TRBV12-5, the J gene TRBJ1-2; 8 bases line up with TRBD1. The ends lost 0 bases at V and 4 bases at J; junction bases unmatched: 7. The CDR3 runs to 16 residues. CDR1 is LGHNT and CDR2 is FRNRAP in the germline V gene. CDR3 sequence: CASGLVAGGITYGYTF. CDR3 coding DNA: TGTGCTAGTGGTTTGGTCGCAGGGGGCATAACCTATGGCTACACCTTC.

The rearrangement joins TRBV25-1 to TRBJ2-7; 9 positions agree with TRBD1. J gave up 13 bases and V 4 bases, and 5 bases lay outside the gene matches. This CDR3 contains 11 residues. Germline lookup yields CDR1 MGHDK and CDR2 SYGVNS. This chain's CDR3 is CASSGGQGTYF. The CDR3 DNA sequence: TGTGCCAGCAGTGGGGGACAGGGTACTTACTTC.

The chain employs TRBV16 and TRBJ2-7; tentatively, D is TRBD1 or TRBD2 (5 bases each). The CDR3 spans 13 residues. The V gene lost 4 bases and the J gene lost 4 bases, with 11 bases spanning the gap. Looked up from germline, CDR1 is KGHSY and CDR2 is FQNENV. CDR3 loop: CASSRDGAYEQYF. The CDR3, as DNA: TGTGCCAGCAGCCGGGACGGGGCGTACGAGCAGTACTTC.

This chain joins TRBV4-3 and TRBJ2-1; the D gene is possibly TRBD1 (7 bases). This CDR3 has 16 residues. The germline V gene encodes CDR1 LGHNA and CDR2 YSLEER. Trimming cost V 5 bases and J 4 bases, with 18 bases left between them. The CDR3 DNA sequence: TGCGCCAGCAGCACCCGGTGGAGGGGGCTGTACAATGAGCAGTTCTTC. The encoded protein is CASSTRWRGLYNEQFF.

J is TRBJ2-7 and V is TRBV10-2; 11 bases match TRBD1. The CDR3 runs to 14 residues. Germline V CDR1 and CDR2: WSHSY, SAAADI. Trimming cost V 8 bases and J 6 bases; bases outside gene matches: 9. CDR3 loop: CASSSGQGVGEQYF. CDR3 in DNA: TGCGCCAGCTCATCGGGACAGGGGGTAGGCGAGCAGTACTTC.

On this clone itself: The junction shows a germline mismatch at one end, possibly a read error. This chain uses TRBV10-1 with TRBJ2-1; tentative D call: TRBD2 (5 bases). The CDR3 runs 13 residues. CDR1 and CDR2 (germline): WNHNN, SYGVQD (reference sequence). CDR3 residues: CASRELSGGEQFF. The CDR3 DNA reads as TGCGCCAGCAGAGAGTTGTCCGGAGGTGAGCAGTTCTTC.

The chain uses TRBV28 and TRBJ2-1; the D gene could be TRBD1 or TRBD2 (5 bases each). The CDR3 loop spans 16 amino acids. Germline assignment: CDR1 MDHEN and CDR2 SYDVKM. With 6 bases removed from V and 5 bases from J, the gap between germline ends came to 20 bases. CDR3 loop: CASSFYIGTANNEQFF. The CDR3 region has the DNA TGTGCCAGCAGCTTTTATATCGGGACGGCAAACAATGAGCAGTTCTTC.

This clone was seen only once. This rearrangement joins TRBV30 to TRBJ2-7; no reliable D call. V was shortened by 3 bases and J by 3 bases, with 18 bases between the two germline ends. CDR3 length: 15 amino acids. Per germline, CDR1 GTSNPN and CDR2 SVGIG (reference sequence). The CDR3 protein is CAWRRTDLMSYEQYF. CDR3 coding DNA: TGTGCCTGGAGACGGACGGACCTTATGAGCTACGAGCAGTACTTC.

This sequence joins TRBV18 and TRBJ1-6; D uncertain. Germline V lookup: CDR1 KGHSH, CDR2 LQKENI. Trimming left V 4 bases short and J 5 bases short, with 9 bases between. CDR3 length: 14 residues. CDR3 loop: CASSQSGDNSPLHF. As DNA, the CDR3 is TGTGCCAGCTCACAGTCCGGGGATAATTCACCCCTCCACTTT.

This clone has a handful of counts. Here the CDR3 reads CSVGRASGGLSSYNEQFF. The CDR3 bases are TGCAGCGTCGGGAGGGCTAGCGGGGGGCTTAGCTCCTACAATGAGCAGTTCTTC. This sequence joins TRBV29-1 and TRBJ2-1, with 11 bases identical to TRBD2. Trimming cost V 6 bases and J 0 bases; bases outside gene matches: 13. This CDR3 comprises 18 residues. Germline V gene lookup returns CDR1 SQVTM and CDR2 ANQGSEA.

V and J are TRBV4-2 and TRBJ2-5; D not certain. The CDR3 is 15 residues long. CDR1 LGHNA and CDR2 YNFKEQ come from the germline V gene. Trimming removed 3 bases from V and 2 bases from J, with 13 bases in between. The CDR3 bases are TGTGCCAGCAGCCAGGAAGGTTGGGTACAAGAGACCCAGTACTTC. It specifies CASSQEGWVQETQYF.

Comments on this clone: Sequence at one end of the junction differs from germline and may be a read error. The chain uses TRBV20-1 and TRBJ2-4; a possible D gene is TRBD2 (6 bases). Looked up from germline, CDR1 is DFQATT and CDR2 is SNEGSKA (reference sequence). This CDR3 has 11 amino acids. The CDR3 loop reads CSARVGGELPF. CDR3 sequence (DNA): TGCAGTGCTAGAGTCGGCGGGGAACTACCCTTC.

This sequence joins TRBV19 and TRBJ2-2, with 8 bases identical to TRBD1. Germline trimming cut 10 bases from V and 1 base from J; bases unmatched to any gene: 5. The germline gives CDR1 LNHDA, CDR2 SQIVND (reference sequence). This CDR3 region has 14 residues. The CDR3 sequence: CATKDRVNTGELFF. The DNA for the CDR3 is TGTGCCACAAAGGACAGGGTGAACACCGGGGAGCTGTTTTTT.

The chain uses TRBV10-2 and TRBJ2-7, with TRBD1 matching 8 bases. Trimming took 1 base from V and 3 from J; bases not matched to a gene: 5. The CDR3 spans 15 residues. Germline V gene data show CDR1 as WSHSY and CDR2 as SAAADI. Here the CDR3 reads CASSEFRTGFYEQYF. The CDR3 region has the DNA TGCGCCAGCAGTGAGTTTCGGACAGGGTTCTACGAGCAGTACTTC.

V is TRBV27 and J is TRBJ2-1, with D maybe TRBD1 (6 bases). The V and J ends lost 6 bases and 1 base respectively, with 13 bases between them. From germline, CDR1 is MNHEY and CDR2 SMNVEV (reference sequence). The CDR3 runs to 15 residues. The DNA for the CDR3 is TGTGCCAGCAGCCCTACAAGGGGGTCCTACAATGAGCAGTTCTTC. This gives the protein CASSPTRGSYNEQFF.

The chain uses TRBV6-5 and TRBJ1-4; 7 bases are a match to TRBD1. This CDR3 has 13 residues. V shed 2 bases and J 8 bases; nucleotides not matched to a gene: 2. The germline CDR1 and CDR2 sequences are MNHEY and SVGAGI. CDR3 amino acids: CASSYDRAEKLFF. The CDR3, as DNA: TGTGCCAGCAGTTACGACAGGGCGGAAAAACTGTTTTTT.

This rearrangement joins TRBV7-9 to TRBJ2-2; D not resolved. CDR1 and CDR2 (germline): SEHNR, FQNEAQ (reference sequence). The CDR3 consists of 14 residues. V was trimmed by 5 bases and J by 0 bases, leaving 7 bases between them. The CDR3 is CASSPQSNTGELFF. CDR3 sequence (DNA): TGTGCCAGCAGCCCCCAATCGAACACCGGGGAGCTGTTTTTT.

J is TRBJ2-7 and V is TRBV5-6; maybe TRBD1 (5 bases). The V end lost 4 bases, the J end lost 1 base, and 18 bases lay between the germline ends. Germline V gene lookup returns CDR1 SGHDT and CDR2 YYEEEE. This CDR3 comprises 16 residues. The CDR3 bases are TGTGCCAGCAGCCCCTTGGGTGGACAACGATCCTACGAGCAGTACTTC. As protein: CASSPLGGQRSYEQYF.

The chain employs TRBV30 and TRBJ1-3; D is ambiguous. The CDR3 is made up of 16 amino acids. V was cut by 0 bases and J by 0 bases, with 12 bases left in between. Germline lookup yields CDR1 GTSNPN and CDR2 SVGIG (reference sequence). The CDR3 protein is CAWSVGSAASGNTIYF. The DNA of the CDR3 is TGTGCCTGGAGTGTGGGTTCCGCTGCCTCTGGAAACACCATATATTTT.

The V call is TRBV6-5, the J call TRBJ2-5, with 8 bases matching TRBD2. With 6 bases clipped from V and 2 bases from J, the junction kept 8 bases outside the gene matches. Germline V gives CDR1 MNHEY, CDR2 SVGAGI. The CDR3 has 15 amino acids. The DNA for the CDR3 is TGTGCCAGCAGCCCGGGAGGGGCCCTTCAAGAGACCCAGTACTTC. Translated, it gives CASSPGGALQETQYF.

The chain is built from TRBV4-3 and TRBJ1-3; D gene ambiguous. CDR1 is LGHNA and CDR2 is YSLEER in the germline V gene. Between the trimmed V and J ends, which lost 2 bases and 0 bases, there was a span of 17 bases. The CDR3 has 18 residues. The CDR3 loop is CASSQIPRADPSGNTIYF. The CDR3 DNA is TGCGCCAGCAGCCAAATCCCGAGGGCCGATCCCTCTGGAAACACCATATATTTT.

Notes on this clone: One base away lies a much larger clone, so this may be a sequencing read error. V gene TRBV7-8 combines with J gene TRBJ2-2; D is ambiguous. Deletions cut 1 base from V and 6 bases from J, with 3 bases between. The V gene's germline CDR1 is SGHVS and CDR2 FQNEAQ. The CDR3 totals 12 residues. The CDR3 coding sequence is TGTGCCAGCAGCTTAGGGGCCGGGGAGCTGTTTTTT. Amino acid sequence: CASSLGAGELFF.

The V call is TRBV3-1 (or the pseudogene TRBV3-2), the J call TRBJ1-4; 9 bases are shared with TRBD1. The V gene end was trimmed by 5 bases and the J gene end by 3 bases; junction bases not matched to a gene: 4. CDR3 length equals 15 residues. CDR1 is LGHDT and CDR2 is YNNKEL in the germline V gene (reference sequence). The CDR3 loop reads CASSLTGGPNEKLFF. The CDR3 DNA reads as TGTGCCAGCAGCTTAACAGGGGGCCCTAATGAAAAACTGTTTTTT.

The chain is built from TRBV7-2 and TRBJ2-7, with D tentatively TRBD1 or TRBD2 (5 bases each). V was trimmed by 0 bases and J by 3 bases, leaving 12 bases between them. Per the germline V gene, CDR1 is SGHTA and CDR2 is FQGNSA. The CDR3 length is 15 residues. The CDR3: CASSLAGDVLYEQYF. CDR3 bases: TGTGCCAGCAGCTTAGCGGGGGACGTCCTCTACGAGCAGTACTTC.